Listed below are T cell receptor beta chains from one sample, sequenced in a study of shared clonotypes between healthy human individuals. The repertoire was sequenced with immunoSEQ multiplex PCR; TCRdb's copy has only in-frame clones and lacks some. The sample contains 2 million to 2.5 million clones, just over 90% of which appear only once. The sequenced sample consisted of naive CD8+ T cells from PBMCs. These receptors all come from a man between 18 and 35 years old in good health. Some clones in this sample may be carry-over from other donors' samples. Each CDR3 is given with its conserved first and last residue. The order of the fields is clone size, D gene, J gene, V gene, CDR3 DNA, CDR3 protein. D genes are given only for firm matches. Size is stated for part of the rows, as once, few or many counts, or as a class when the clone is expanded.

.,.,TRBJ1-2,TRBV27,TGTGCCAGCAGTTTCGGACCGAGCTATGGCTACACCTTC,CASSFGPSYGYTF
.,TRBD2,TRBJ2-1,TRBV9,TGTGCCAGCAGCGCCCGGACTAGCGCCTACAATGAGCAGTTCTTC,CASSARTSAYNEQFF
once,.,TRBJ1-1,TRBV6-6,TGTGCCAGCAGTGCAGGGGAGAGAAAGACTGAAGCTTTCTTT,CASSAGERKTEAFF
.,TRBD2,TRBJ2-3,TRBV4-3,TGCGCCAGCAGCCCTTTAGCGGGAGTTGCAGATACGCAGTATTTT,CASSPLAGVADTQYF
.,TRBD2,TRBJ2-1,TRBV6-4,TGTGCCAGCAGCCCCCTAGCGGGAGGCTACAATGAGCAGTTCTTC,CASSPLAGGYNEQFF
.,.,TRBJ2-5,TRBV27,TGTGCCAGCAGTCTTACAGGGGATGGGGGGGAGACCCAGTACTTC,CASSLTGDGGETQYF
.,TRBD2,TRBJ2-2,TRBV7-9,TGTGCCGGTCGTACTAGCGGCACCGGGGAGCTGTTTTTT,CAGRTSGTGELFF
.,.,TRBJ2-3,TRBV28,TGTGCCAGCAGACAAACGGGGGCAGATACGCAGTATTTT,CASRQTGADTQYF
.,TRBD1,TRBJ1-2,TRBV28,TGTGCCAGCAGTCCGATGGGAGGGGGCGGCTATGGCTACACCTTC,CASSPMGGGGYGYTF
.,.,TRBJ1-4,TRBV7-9,TGTGCCAGCAGCTTAAGGGCAGATGCAACTAATGAAAAACTGTTTTTT,CASSLRADATNEKLFF
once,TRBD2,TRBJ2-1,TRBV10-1,TGCGCCAGCAGTGATCGGGAGGGTAGCGGGAGGCTTCTAAATGAGCAGTTCTTC,CASSDREGSGRLLNEQFF
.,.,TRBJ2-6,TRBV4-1,TGCGCCAGCAGCCGGTACTCTGGGGCCAACGTCCTGACTTTC,CASSRYSGANVLTF
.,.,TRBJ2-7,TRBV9,TGTGCCAGCAGCGGAGAAACAGGGAGTTTTAAAGACGAGCAGTACTTC,CASSGETGSFKDEQYF
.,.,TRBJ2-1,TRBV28,TGTGCCAGCAGTTTATTAGTCAGGGGCCCAGGCAATGAGCAGTTCTTC,CASSLLVRGPGNEQFF
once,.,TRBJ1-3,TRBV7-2,TGTGCCAGCAGCCCGACCGCTAGGTGGACTGGAAACACCATATATTTT,CASSPTARWTGNTIYF
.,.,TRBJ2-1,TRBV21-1,TGTGCCAGCATCCAGCGGGAGATATACGATGAGCAGTTCTTC,CASIQREIYDEQFF
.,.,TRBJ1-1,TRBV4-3,TGCGCCAGCACCGGTTTGTTGGGGAAGACTGAAGCTTTCTTT,CASTGLLGKTEAFF
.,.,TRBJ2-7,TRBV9,TGTGCCAGCAGCGGGGCAGGGGATCCCTACGAGCAGTACTTC,CASSGAGDPYEQYF
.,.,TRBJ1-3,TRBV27,TGTGCCAGCAGTCCGAGCCAGGGAGAGGCTGGAAACACCATATATTTT,CASSPSQGEAGNTIYF
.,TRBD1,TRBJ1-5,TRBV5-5,TGTGCCAGCAGCTTGGTGGGACAGGGATTTCAGCCCCAGCATTTT,CASSLVGQGFQPQHF
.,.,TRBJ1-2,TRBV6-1,TGTGCCAGCAGTGCTGTTTTCGTATACACCTTC,CASSAVFVYTF
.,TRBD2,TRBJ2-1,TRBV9,TGTGCCAGCAGCCCCCGACTAGCGCCCACCTACAATGAGCAGTTCTTC,CASSPRLAPTYNEQFF
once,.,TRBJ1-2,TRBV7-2,TGTGCCAGCAGACTTATGGACGGGTCCTATGGCTACACCTTC,CASRLMDGSYGYTF
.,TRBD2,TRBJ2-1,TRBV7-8,TGTGCCAGCAGCTTAGTGCGCGGGAGGGCCTTAAATGAGCAGTTCTTC,CASSLVRGRALNEQFF
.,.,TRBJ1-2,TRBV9,TGTGCCAGCAGCGTAGACCCCGGGGCAGCAGCTAACTATGGCTACACCTTC,CASSVDPGAAANYGYTF
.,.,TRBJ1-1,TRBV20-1,TGCAGTGCTCCACTTCCTGAAGCTTTCTTT,CSAPLPEAFF
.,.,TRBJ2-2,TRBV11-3,TGTGCCAGCAGCGCCCGGACGGGTTACACCGGGGAGCTGTTTTTT,CASSARTGYTGELFF
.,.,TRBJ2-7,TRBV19,TGTGCCAGCACGGACACACACTACGAGCAGTACTTC,CASTDTHYEQYF
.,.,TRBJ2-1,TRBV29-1,TGCAGCGTGAGGGGCGGGACTGGCGGAAAGCAGTTCTTC,CSVRGGTGGKQFF
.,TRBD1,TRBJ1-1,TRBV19,TGTGCCACCGGACAGGGGCGCACTGAAGCTTTCTTT,CATGQGRTEAFF
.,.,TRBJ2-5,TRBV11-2,TGTGCCAGCAGCTTAGTGGGCAGGGGAGAGACCCAGTACTTC,CASSLVGRGETQYF
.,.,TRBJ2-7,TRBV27,TGTGCCAGCAGTTTAGACGAGCAGTACTTC,CASSLDEQYF
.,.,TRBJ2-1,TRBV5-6,TGTGCCAGCAGCTCGGGAGTCCGGAACCTATACAATGAGCAGTTCTTC,CASSSGVRNLYNEQFF
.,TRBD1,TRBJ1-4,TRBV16,TGTGCCAGCAGCCGGCCGGGACAGGCCGTCGAAAAACTGTTTTTT,CASSRPGQAVEKLFF
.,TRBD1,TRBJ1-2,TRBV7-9,TGTGCCAGCAGCTTAGACAGGGGGTATGGCTACACCTTC,CASSLDRGYGYTF
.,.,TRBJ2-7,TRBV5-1,TGCGCCAGCAGCTTGGGTGGTACCTACGAGCAGTACTTC,CASSLGGTYEQYF
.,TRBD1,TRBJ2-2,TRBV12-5,TGTGCTAGTGGTTTGGTAACCGGGACAGGGGAAATCTGGGAGCTGTTTTTT,CASGLVTGTGEIWELFF
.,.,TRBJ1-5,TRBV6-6,TGTGCCAGCAGTTACGTCGTACTCCAAAGCGGTCAGCCCCAGCATTTT,CASSYVVLQSGQPQHF
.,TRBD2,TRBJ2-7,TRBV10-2,TGCGCCAGCAGCCTTGGAAGCGGGAGTGTCGAGCAGTACTTC,CASSLGSGSVEQYF
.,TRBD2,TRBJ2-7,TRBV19,TGTGCCAGTAGCGGACTAGCGGGAGCCGAGCAGTACTTC,CASSGLAGAEQYF
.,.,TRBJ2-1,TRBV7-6,TGTGCCAGCGGAACCGGGACTCCCTTAGGGCAGTTCTTC,CASGTGTPLGQFF
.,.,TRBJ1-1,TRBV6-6,TGTGCCAGCAGTTACGTTGGCAGCGAAGCTTTCTTT,CASSYVGSEAFF
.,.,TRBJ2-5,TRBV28,TGTGCCAGCAGCGCCACTACAGACAGCTCCCAAGAGACCCAGTACTTC,CASSATTDSSQETQYF
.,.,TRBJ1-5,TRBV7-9,TGTGCCAGCAGCTTAGGTGGAGGGTTCGAGCCCCAGCATTTT,CASSLGGGFEPQHF
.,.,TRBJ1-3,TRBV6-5,TGTGCCAGCAGCCAGACGCCAGGAAACACCATATATTTT,CASSQTPGNTIYF
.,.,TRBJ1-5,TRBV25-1,TGTGCCAGCAGTGAACAGGAAACTGATCAGCCCCAGCATTTT,CASSEQETDQPQHF
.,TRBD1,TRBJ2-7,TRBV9,TGTGCCAGCAGCGTATCCGGGACAGGGACCTACGAGCAGTACTTC,CASSVSGTGTYEQYF
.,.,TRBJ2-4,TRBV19,TGTGCCAGTAGTATAAAGGCAGTAAACATTCAGTACTTC,CASSIKAVNIQYF
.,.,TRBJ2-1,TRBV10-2,TGCGCCAGCAGCCTATCGGACGATCCCTGGGGGTTCTTC,CASSLSDDPWGFF
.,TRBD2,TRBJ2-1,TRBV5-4,TGTGCCAGCAGCTTGGGGGCGGGGGACTACGATGAGCAGTTCTTC,CASSLGAGDYDEQFF
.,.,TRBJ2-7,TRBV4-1,TGCGCCAGCAGCCACCTTATTCTGAGCTACGAGCAGTACTTC,CASSHLILSYEQYF
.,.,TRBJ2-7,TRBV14,TGTGCCAGCAGCCAAGTAAATCAGGGGTACTACTACGAGCAGTACTTC,CASSQVNQGYYYEQYF
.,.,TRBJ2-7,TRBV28,TGTGCCGGTGGGGGTGGCCACGAGCAGTACTTC,CAGGGGHEQYF
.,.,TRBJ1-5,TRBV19,TGTGCCAGTAAGATCCGGGACGAAGGAAATCAGCCCCAGCATTTT,CASKIRDEGNQPQHF
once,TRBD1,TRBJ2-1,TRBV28,TGTGCCAGCAGTTACAGGGGCAATGAGCAGTTCTTC,CASSYRGNEQFF
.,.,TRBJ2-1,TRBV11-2,TGTGCCAGCAGCCCCCGGGTCGGACATGCCCCCTACAATGAGCAGTTCTTC,CASSPRVGHAPYNEQFF
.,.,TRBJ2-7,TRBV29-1,TGCAGCGTTGGGACTTTCGGGCGAATGGGCGAGCAGTACTTC,CSVGTFGRMGEQYF
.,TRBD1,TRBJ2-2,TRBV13,TGTGCCAGCAGCGACAAGAAGACAGGGGTAACCGGGGAGCTGTTTTTT,CASSDKKTGVTGELFF
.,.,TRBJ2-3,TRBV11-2,TGTGCCAGCAGCTTAGCCAGACTCGCAGATACGCAGTATTTT,CASSLARLADTQYF